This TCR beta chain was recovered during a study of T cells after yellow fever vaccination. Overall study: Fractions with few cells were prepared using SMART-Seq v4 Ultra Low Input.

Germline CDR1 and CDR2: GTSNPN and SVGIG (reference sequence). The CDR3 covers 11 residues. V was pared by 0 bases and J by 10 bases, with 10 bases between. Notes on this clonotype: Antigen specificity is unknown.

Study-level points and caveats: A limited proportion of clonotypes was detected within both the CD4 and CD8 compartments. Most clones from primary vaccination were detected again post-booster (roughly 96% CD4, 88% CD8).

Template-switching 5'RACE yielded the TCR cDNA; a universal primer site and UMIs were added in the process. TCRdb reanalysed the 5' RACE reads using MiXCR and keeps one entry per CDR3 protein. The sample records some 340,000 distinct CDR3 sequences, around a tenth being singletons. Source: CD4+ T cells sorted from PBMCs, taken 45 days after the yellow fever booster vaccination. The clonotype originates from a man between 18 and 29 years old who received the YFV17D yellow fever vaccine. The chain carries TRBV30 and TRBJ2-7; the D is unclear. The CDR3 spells CAWSVDAYQYF. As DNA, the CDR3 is TGTGCCTGGAGTGTGGATGCCTATCAGTACTTC. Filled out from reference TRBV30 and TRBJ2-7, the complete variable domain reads SQTIHQWPATLVQPVGSPLSLECTVEGTSNPNLYWYRQAAGRGLQLLFYSVGIGQISSEVPQNLSASRPQDRQFILSSKKLLLSDSGFYLCAWSVDAYQYFGPGTRLTVT.